A selection of T cell receptor beta chains follows, all from one sample in a study of shared clonotypes between healthy human individuals. Sequenced by immunoSEQ multiplex PCR; TCRdb stores in-frame clones only, minus some. Here the sample spans a few million clones, more than 80% being singletons. Sequencing was carried out using naive CD4+ T cells sorted from blood. The receptors derive from a man between 18 and 29 years old in good health. The conserved cysteine and the conserved F or W are not part of the CDR3 here. Each record gives: V gene, CDR3 length, CDR3 protein.

>TRBV11-2|12
ASSLRALPSEQY
>TRBV25-1|13
ASSARGGAADTQY
>TRBV5-4|14
ASKKTGLAGRETQY
>TRBV6-1|13
ATLYRTGTNEKLF
>TRBV11-2|11
ASSFTGRETQY
>TRBV11-1|11
ASSFLNNEKLF
>TRBV5-4|14
ASSLWGEGIHNEQF
>TRBV19|12
ASSTRHVRTEAF
>TRBV2|15
ASSEPQAAGSTDTQY
>TRBV18|14
ASSPIRTGDGNTIY
>TRBV30|13
AWRTLGTNTGELF
>TRBV5-1|13
ASSPGAGNTGELF
>TRBV21-1|13
ASSKADGREETQY
>TRBV2|12
ASSVGTGANVLT
>TRBV19|10
AISTVNYGYT
>TRBV2|13
ASSESGQGSGGYT
>TRBV6-6|11
AAKGPSTDTQY
>TRBV7-2|13
ASSLWLAGEETQY
>TRBV27|18
ASSYPALEGLDGSTDTQY
>TRBV6-6|11
ASSPGPGTSYT
>TRBV27|15
ASAAIIRDRDSYEQY
>TRBV6-5|11
ASSVTGWAEAF
>TRBV19|14
ASSMESGARVQPQH
>TRBV30|12
AWTKNRDYYGYT